The clone carrying this T cell receptor beta chain appeared a few times. What it recognizes is unknown. Library preparation (for TCRbeta) was performed with unique molecular identifiers. MiXCR, run by TCRdb on the PCR reads, gives a single entry per CDR3 protein. Of some 110,000 distinct CDR3 sequences in the sample, about a tenth were seen once. CDR3 size: 13 residues. V was clipped by 4 bases and J by 13 bases; unmatched bases: 5. Germline V gene lookup returns CDR1 SGDLS and CDR2 YYNGEE. This entry belongs to a study of T-cell reconstitution after alpha-beta-depleted transplantation in children. Findings of the study overall: Surviving recipient T cells and thymic progenitors accounted for the high day-60 TCRbeta diversity observed in some patients. T-cell counts and diversity were attributed mostly to newly produced T cells one year after transplant. There were reportedly several hundred expanded graft clones from which alpha-beta T cells came about two months after transplant.

The origin of this receptor is a boy aged 2 to 10 with acute lymphoblastic leukemia, due to receive a stem cell transplant. Sample: PBMCs, taken before TCRalphabeta/CD19-depleted stem cell transplant. The chain links TRBV9 to TRBJ1-6, with 10 bases identical to TRBD1. The CDR3 nucleotides are TGTGCCAGCAGCAAAGGGACAGGGGAGCCCCTCCACTTT. Translating gives CASSKGTGEPLHF.